One sample yielded the 18 T cell receptor beta chains listed below, sequenced in a study of T cell responses to AZD1222 COVID-19 vaccine. Clones were sequenced by immunoSEQ multiplex PCR, and TCRdb holds only the in-frame ones, with some missing. The table has some 200,000 clones, approximately 91% seen once. Source: peripheral blood, taken on day 0 of AZD1222 vaccination. Source of these receptors: an adult in good health.

This chain uses TRBV27 with TRBJ2-7; 9 nucleotides match TRBD1. V was pared by 2 bases and J by 5 bases, with 7 bases of the junction left unmatched. From germline, CDR1 is MNHEY and CDR2 SMNVEV (reference sequence). This CDR3 spans 15 amino acids. The CDR3, as DNA: TGTGCCAGCAGTTTACGGGACAGGGTCCTGGACGAGCAGTACTTC. As protein: CASSLRDRVLDEQYF.

V and J are TRBV4-1 and TRBJ2-7; D remains ambiguous. Germline V lookup: CDR1 MGHRA, CDR2 YSYEKL. Deletions cut 0 bases from V and 5 bases from J, with 11 bases between. The CDR3 has 14 amino acids. CDR3 sequence (DNA): TGCGCCAGCAGCCAAGACGGGCCCTTAGACGAGCAGTACTTC. This translates into CASSQDGPLDEQYF.

The rearrangement joins TRBV6-5 to TRBJ2-7; a weak D match, TRBD1 (6 bases). Germline V gives CDR1 MNHEY, CDR2 SVGAGI. V shed 6 bases and J shed 4 bases, with 19 bases lying between them. The CDR3 covers 15 residues. The CDR3 sequence: CASSRTGIVTYEQYF. In DNA form, the CDR3 reads TGTGCCAGCAGCCGAACAGGGATCGTTACGTACGAGCAGTACTTC.

The chain couples TRBV11-1 to TRBJ2-3; a weak D match, TRBD1 (6 bases). Germline V gene lookup returns CDR1 SGHAT and CDR2 FQDESV (reference sequence). Trimming removed 6 bases at V and 0 bases at J, with 13 bases between. This CDR3 is 15 amino acids long. CDR3 nucleotides: TGTGCCAGCAGGCCACAGGGAACTAGCACAGATACGCAGTATTTT. It is translated as CASRPQGTSTDTQYF.

The chain combines TRBV12-5 with TRBJ1-5; TRBD1 aligns across 7 bases. The J segment lost 5 bases and the V segment lost 3 bases, leaving 4 bases of the junction unmatched. The length of the CDR3 is 14 residues. The germline V gene has CDR1 LGHNT and CDR2 FRNRAP. DNA for the CDR3: TGTGCTAGTGGTTTCATTACAGGGGATCAGCCCCAGCATTTT. Protein product: CASGFITGDQPQHF. Complete variable domain (other parts from reference TRBV12-5 and TRBJ1-5): DARVTQTPRHKVTEMGQEVTMRCQPILGHNTVFWYRQTMMQGLELLAYFRNRAPLDDSGMPKDRFSAEMPDATLATLKIQPSEPRDSAVYFCASGFITGDQPQHFGDGTRLSIL.

The genes are TRBV6-1 and TRBJ2-1, with TRBD2 matching over 13 bases. The V and J ends lost 4 bases and 8 bases, in that order; junction bases with no gene match: 17. The length of the CDR3 is 19 residues. Germline loops: CDR1 MNHNS, CDR2 SASEGT. This CDR3 is CASSGPTSGRAWEIDEQFF. CDR3 sequence (DNA): TGTGCCAGCAGTGGGCCCACTAGCGGGAGGGCCTGGGAAATCGATGAGCAGTTCTTC.

This chain links TRBV29-1 with TRBJ2-1, with D hard to call. Germline CDR1 is SQVTM and CDR2 is ANQGSEA. The CDR3 spans 17 residues. Trimming left V 1 base short and J 0 bases short, with 16 bases between. CDR3 residues: CSVEVLRGSSSYNEQFF. The CDR3 nucleotides read TGCAGCGTTGAAGTGTTACGAGGTTCCAGCTCCTACAATGAGCAGTTCTTC.

V is TRBV15 and J is TRBJ1-3; perhaps TRBD1 as D (5 bases). The CDR3 length is 16 residues. Germline assignment: CDR1 LNHNV and CDR2 YYDKDF (reference sequence). The V gene lost 0 bases and the J gene lost 0 bases, with 9 bases spanning the gap. CDR3: CATSRERGISGNTIYF. The DNA of the CDR3 is TGTGCCACCAGCAGAGAGCGGGGGATCTCTGGAAACACCATATATTTT.

The chain couples TRBV7-3 to TRBJ1-2; 9 bases map to TRBD1. Germline loops: CDR1 SGHTA, CDR2 FQGTGA. The ends lost 5 bases at V and 5 bases at J; junction bases unmatched: 3. The CDR3 has 13 residues. CDR3 sequence reads: CASSAGTGYGYTF. CDR3 nucleotide sequence: TGTGCCAGCAGCGCCGGGACAGGGTATGGCTACACCTTC.

For this clone: The sample holds other DNA sequences that translate to the same CDR3. The genes are TRBV5-1 and TRBJ2-7; D call uncertain. This CDR3 contains 14 residues. Germline V gene data show CDR1 as SGHRS and CDR2 as YFSETQ. V was trimmed by 1 base and J by 0 bases, leaving 8 bases between them. The CDR3 protein is CASSLTGSSYEQYF. CDR3 nucleotides: TGCGCCAGCAGCTTGACTGGTAGCTCCTACGAGCAGTACTTC.

The chain is built from TRBV7-2 and TRBJ1-5, with unresolved D. This CDR3 comprises 15 residues. CDR1 SGHTA and CDR2 FQGNSA come from the germline V gene. V shed 6 bases and J shed 3 bases, with 15 bases lying between them. As DNA, the CDR3 is TGTGCCAGCAGTCTAGCCTCCCAGGCCAATCAGCCCCAGCATTTT. This sequence encodes CASSLASQANQPQHF. Full variable domain (remainder filled in from reference TRBV7-2 and TRBJ1-5): GAGVSQSPSNKVTEKGKDVELRCDPISGHTALYWYRQSLGQGLEFLIYFQGNSAPDKSGLPSDRFSAERTGGSVSTLTIQRTQQEDSAVYLCASSLASQANQPQHFGDGTRLSIL.

V and J are TRBV5-1 and TRBJ2-7; D is possibly TRBD1 (6 bases). This CDR3 spans 14 amino acids. The V end lost 4 bases, the J end lost 2 bases, and 13 bases lay between the germline ends. Germline lookup yields CDR1 SGHRS and CDR2 YFSETQ. The CDR3 loop reads CASSPTGEPYEQYF. In DNA, the CDR3 is TGCGCCAGCAGCCCGACAGGAGAACCCTACGAGCAGTACTTC.

This clone was recorded only once. The V and J genes are TRBV7-9 and TRBJ2-7; 10 bases are a match to TRBD1. From germline, CDR1 is SEHNR and CDR2 FQNEAQ (reference sequence). This CDR3 has 14 residues. Losses at the gene ends were 4 bases for V and 7 bases for J; bases not matched to a gene: 7. The CDR3 sequence: CASSYGTGVGEQYF. The DNA of the CDR3 is TGTGCCAGCAGCTACGGGACAGGGGTGGGTGAGCAGTACTTC.

The chain is built from TRBV18 and TRBJ2-4; tentative D call: TRBD2 (5 bases). This CDR3 spans 18 amino acids. Between the trimmed V and J ends, which lost 4 bases and 1 base, there was a span of 20 bases. Germline-derived CDR1 and CDR2 are KGHSH and LQKENI. CDR3 DNA sequence: TGTGCCAGCTCACTGGGCGTCAGAGGGCCCCTCGCCAAAAACATTCAGTACTTC. The encoded protein is CASSLGVRGPLAKNIQYF.

The J gene is TRBJ1-2, the V gene TRBV6-5; no clear D gene. The ends were cut back, 8 bases at V and 3 bases at J, with 16 bases in the middle. The CDR3 length is 14 residues. Germline V lookup: CDR1 MNHEY, CDR2 SVGAGI. The CDR3 loop is CASRRSPFYYGYTF. The CDR3 coding sequence is TGTGCCAGCCGCCGAAGCCCTTTCTACTATGGCTACACCTTC.

The gene calls are TRBV27 and TRBJ2-3; D perhaps matches TRBD2 (6 bases). Trimming stripped 6 bases from V and 3 bases from J, with 13 bases between. CDR1 is MNHEY and CDR2 is SMNVEV in the germline V gene (reference sequence). This CDR3 contains 14 residues. CDR3 sequence: CASSPGEITDTQYF. CDR3 in DNA: TGTGCCAGCAGCCCGGGGGAGATAACAGATACGCAGTATTTT.

This chain uses TRBV6-5 with TRBJ2-2; 8 bases map to TRBD2. J gave up 4 bases and V 6 bases, and 4 bases lay outside the gene matches. CDR3 size: 14 residues. Germline CDR1 is MNHEY and CDR2 is SVGAGI. CDR3 sequence: CASRTGTSTGELFF. The CDR3 DNA reads TGTGCCAGCAGGACCGGGACTAGCACCGGGGAGCTGTTTTTT.

The V gene is TRBV5-4, the J gene TRBJ1-1, with unresolved D. V dropped 1 base and J dropped 2 bases, with 9 bases sitting between them. The CDR3 has 14 residues. Germline loops: CDR1 SGHNT, CDR2 YYREEE (reference sequence). The DNA for the CDR3 is TGTGCCAGCAGCTTGACACAGACTAACACTGAAGCTTTCTTT. Its protein is CASSLTQTNTEAFF.